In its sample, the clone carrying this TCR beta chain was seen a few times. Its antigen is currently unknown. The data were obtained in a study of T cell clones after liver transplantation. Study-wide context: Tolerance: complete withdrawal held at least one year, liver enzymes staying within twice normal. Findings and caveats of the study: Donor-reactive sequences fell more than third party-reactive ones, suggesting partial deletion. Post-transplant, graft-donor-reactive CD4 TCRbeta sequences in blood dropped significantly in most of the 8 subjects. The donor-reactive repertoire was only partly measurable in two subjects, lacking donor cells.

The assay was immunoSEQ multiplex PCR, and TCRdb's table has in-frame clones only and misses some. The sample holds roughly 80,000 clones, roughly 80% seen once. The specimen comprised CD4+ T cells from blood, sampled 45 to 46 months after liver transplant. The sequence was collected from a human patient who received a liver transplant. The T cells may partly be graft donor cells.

The CDR3 here is CASSFTVFGTASGNTIYF. The CDR3 DNA is TGTGCCAGCAGCTTCACGGTTTTTGGGACGGCCTCTGGAAACACCATATATTTT. The chain employs TRBV7-9 and TRBJ1-3; tentatively, D is TRBD1 (5 bases). V was shortened by 3 bases and J by 0 bases, with 18 bases between the two germline ends. This CDR3 has 18 residues. Germline V lookup: CDR1 SEHNR, CDR2 FQNEAQ (reference sequence). The whole variable domain, remainder taken from reference TRBV7-9 and TRBJ1-3, is DTGVSQNPRHKITKRGQNVTFRCDPISEHNRLYWYRQTLGQGPEFLTYFQNEAQLEKSRLLSDRFSAERPKGSFSTLEIQRTEQGDSAMYLCASSFTVFGTASGNTIYFGEGSWLTVV.